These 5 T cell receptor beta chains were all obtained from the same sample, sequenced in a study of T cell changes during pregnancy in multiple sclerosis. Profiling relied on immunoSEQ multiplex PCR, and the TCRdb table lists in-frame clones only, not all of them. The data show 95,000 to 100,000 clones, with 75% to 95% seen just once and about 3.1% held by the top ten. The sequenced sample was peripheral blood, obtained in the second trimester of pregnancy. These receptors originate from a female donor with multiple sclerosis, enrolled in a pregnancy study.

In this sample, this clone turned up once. The CDR3, as DNA: TGTGCCAGCTCACCCCCAGCCCTAGCGGGCCTATACAATGAGCAGTTCTTC. It specifies CASSPPALAGLYNEQFF. V gene TRBV18 combines with J gene TRBJ2-1; 8 bases match TRBD2. The J segment lost 4 bases and the V segment lost 3 bases, leaving 11 bases of the junction unmatched. The CDR3 loop spans 17 amino acids. CDR1 is KGHSH, CDR2 LQKENI, per germline.

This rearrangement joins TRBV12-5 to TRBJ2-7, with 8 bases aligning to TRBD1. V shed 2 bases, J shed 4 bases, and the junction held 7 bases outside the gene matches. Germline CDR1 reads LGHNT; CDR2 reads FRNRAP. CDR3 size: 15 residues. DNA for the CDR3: TGTGCTAGTGGTTTGCGTAAAAGACAGGGGTACGAGCAGTACTTC. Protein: CASGLRKRQGYEQYF.

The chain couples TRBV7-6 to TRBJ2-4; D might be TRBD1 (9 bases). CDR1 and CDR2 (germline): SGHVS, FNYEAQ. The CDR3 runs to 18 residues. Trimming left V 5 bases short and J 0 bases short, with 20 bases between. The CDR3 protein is CASSVGGGQGPAKNIQYF. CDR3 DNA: TGTGCCAGCAGCGTCGGGGGGGGACAGGGTCCAGCCAAAAACATTCAGTACTTC.

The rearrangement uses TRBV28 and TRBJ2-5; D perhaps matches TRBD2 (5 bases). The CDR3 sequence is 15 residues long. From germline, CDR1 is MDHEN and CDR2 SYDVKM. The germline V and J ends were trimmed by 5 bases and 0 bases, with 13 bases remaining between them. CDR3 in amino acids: CASSLLQRNQETQYF. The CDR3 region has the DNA TGTGCCAGCAGTCTACTCCAGCGGAACCAAGAGACCCAGTACTTC.

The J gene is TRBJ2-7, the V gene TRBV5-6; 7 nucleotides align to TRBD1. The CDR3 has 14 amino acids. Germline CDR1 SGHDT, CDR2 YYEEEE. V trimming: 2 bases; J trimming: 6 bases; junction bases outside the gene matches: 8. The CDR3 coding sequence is TGTGCCAGCAGCTTACAGGGGTTCCTTCTCGAGCAGTACTTC. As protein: CASSLQGFLLEQYF.